This T cell receptor (beta chain) came from a study of blood T cell repertoires in COVID-19. Overall study: Italy, Spain and the United States were the sources of the convalescent and acute COVID-19 samples. PBMCs, B-cell-depleted T cells, or T cells provided the cDNA or gDNA that made up the material.

Authors' analysis steps: The authors estimated nucleated cell counts from reference gene primer amplification. Measured with immunoSEQ multiplex PCR; TCRdb has only the in-frame clones, and not every one. The DNA was the basis for D and trimming; V, J and clone size are from that table. The data hold fewer than 300,000 clones, with about four fifths observed a single time. Germline assignment: CDR1 LNHNV and CDR2 YYDKDF (reference sequence). V gave up 0 bases and J gave up 0 bases, with 6 bases separating them. CDR3 length equals 15 residues. Sequenced sample: peripheral blood. The receptor comes from a young woman with acute or convalescent COVID-19. The gene calls are TRBV15 and TRBJ2-1, with D unresolved. The CDR3: CATSREASSYNEQFF. CDR3 DNA: TGTGCCACCAGCAGAGAGGCTAGCTCCTACAATGAGCAGTTCTTC.